This passage covers 18 T cell receptor beta chains from one sample sequenced in a study of cytomegalovirus exposure and HLA in healthy donors. Primers: 60 Vbeta forward and 13 Jbeta reverse. Only in-frame clones appear in the TCRdb table, and some are missing; sequencing was by immunoSEQ multiplex PCR. This sample's table has 150,000 or so clones. What was sequenced was PBMCs. All receptors derive from a woman aged 50 to 60 in good health and CMV-seronegative.

The chain employs TRBV5-4 and TRBJ2-3, with TRBD1 matching 8 bases. V lost 0 bases and J lost 11; bases outside the gene matches: 5. Germline V gene sequence: CDR1 SGHNT, CDR2 YYREEE (reference sequence). The CDR3 sequence is 13 residues long. The CDR3: CASSLAGQGEQYF. CDR3 DNA: TGTGCCAGCAGCTTGGCCGGACAGGGTGAGCAGTATTTT.

The rearrangement links TRBV30 to TRBJ1-1; D is possibly TRBD1 (6 bases). V was cut by 3 bases and J by 1 base, with 12 bases left in between. The CDR3 consists of 14 residues. Germline assignment: CDR1 GTSNPN and CDR2 SVGIG (reference sequence). The CDR3 bases are TGTGCCTGGAGGGTGGGGGGGGCGAACACTGAAGCTTTCTTT. This translates into CAWRVGGANTEAFF.

V and J are TRBV15 and TRBJ2-1; weak D call: TRBD2 (6 bases). This CDR3 has 14 amino acids. Germline V CDR1 and CDR2: LNHNV, YYDKDF (reference sequence). V lost 3 bases, J lost 5 bases, and 11 bases lay in between. In nucleotides, the CDR3 is TGTGCCACCAGCAGGGGGACTTGGGACAATGAGCAGTTCTTC. Residues: CATSRGTWDNEQFF.

The J gene is TRBJ1-1, the V gene TRBV7-9; D uncertain. This CDR3 region has 12 residues. The ends were cut back, 5 bases at V and 4 bases at J, with 8 bases in the middle. Germline CDR1 is SEHNR and CDR2 is FQNEAQ (reference sequence). CDR3 nucleotides: TGTGCCAGCAGCCCCGGCGGCACTGAAGCTTTCTTT. Translation: CASSPGGTEAFF.

The J gene is TRBJ2-7, the V gene TRBV28, with D perhaps TRBD2 (6 bases). V was cut by 4 bases and J by 3 bases, with 16 bases left in between. The CDR3 spans 15 residues. The germline gives CDR1 MDHEN, CDR2 SYDVKM. In DNA form, the CDR3 reads TGTGCCAGCAGTTCAGCCGGGACTGGGGTCTACGAGCAGTACTTC. Translation gives CASSSAGTGVYEQYF. Based on the CDR3 plus reference TRBV28 and TRBJ2-7, the full variable domain is DVKVTQSSRYLVKRTGEKVFLECVQDMDHENMFWYRQDPGLGLRLIYFSYDVKMKEKGDIPEGYSVSREKKERFSLILESASTNQTSMYLCASSSAGTGVYEQYFGPGTRLTVT.

The V call is TRBV7-9, the J call TRBJ1-4; D unclear. From germline, CDR1 is SEHNR and CDR2 FQNEAQ (reference sequence). The CDR3 spans 14 residues. The germline V and J ends were trimmed by 5 bases and 8 bases, with 15 bases remaining between them. CDR3 in amino acids: CASSPGLGREKLFF. Written as DNA, the CDR3 is TGTGCCAGCAGCCCCGGACTCGGAAGAGAAAAACTGTTTTTT.

The rearrangement joins TRBV30 to TRBJ1-5, with 8 positions matching TRBD1. The germline gives CDR1 GTSNPN, CDR2 SVGIG (reference sequence). The trim removed 2 bases at V and 6 bases at J, leaving 9 bases unmatched. The CDR3 length is 15 residues. CDR3 nucleotides: TGTGCCTGGAGTACGGGGTCAGGGGGCGGTCAGCCCCAGCATTTT. The encoded protein is CAWSTGSGGGQPQHF.

J is TRBJ1-2 and V is TRBV19; possibly TRBD1 for D (5 bases). The germline V gene encodes CDR1 LNHDA and CDR2 SQIVND (reference sequence). Trimming cost V 3 bases and J 4 bases, with 21 bases left between them. This CDR3 spans 17 amino acids. DNA of the CDR3: TGTGCCAGTAGTATTCCTCTTGAGGCGGGGCACCGCTATGGCTACACCTTC. It encodes CASSIPLEAGHRYGYTF.

The chain uses TRBV5-1 and TRBJ2-7, with 10 bases lining up with TRBD2. CDR1 and CDR2 (germline): SGHRS, YFSETQ. This CDR3 contains 14 residues. Trimming removed 0 bases from V and 5 bases from J; junction bases left unmatched: 2. The CDR3 coding sequence is TGCGCCAGCAGCTTGGTACTAGCGGGGAACGAGCAGTACTTC. Translating gives CASSLVLAGNEQYF. Complete variable domain (other parts from reference TRBV5-1 and TRBJ2-7): KAGVTQTPRYLIKTRGQQVTLSCSPISGHRSVSWYQQTPGQGLQFLFEYFSETQRNKGNFPGRFSGRQFSNSRSEMNVSTLELGDSALYLCASSLVLAGNEQYFGPGTRLTVT.

The gene calls are TRBV19 and TRBJ2-2, with D tentatively TRBD1 (5 bases). The length of the CDR3 is 15 residues. Looked up from germline, CDR1 is LNHDA and CDR2 is SQIVND (reference sequence). Between the trimmed V and J ends, which lost 8 bases and 1 base, there was a span of 14 bases. The CDR3 DNA reads as TGTGCCAGTGGCAGGGCCGCAGGGAACACCGGGGAGCTGTTTTTT. This translates into CASGRAAGNTGELFF.

The chain uses TRBV5-1 and TRBJ2-7; 7 bases are a match to TRBD2. CDR3 length: 14 residues. Germline values: CDR1 SGHRS, CDR2 YFSETQ. The trim removed 4 bases at V and 3 bases at J, leaving 7 bases unmatched. CDR3 sequence reads: CASSPVGGDYEQYF. In nucleotides, the CDR3 is TGCGCCAGCAGCCCGGTGGGGGGGGACTACGAGCAGTACTTC.

J is TRBJ1-6 and V is TRBV19; 11 nucleotides agree with TRBD1. Germline V gives CDR1 LNHDA, CDR2 SQIVND (reference sequence). This CDR3 comprises 16 residues. Trimming cost V 7 bases and J 1 base; bases outside gene matches: 3. Here the CDR3 DNA reads TGTGCCAGTAAGGACAGGGGGCCTTCCTATAATTCACCCCTCCACTTT. The encoded protein is CASKDRGPSYNSPLHF. Full variable domain (remainder filled in from reference TRBV19 and TRBJ1-6): DGGITQSPKYLFRKEGQNVTLSCEQNLNHDAMYWYRQDPGQGLRLIYYSQIVNDFQKGDIAEGYSVSREKKESFPLTVTSAQKNPTAFYLCASKDRGPSYNSPLHFGNGTRLTVT.

The V and J genes are TRBV27 and TRBJ2-7; 12 bases fit TRBD2. The germline V gene encodes CDR1 MNHEY and CDR2 SMNVEV (reference sequence). V lost 2 bases and J lost 6; bases outside the gene matches: 8. The CDR3 consists of 16 residues. CDR3 loop: CASSLLLAGGPAEQYF. The CDR3 nucleotides are TGTGCCAGCAGTTTACTTCTAGCGGGAGGGCCCGCCGAGCAGTACTTC.

V gene TRBV25-1 combines with J gene TRBJ2-5; D is possibly TRBD2 (6 bases). CDR3 length: 16 residues. Deletions cut 5 bases from V and 2 bases from J, with 18 bases between. Germline V gene data show CDR1 as MGHDK and CDR2 as SYGVNS. The CDR3 region is CASSHIFGGGQETQYF. For the CDR3, the DNA is TGTGCCAGCAGTCACATCTTTGGTGGGGGGCAAGAGACCCAGTACTTC.

The chain has TRBV5-1 and TRBJ2-1, with TRBD2 matching over 9 bases. This CDR3 is built from 16 residues. After removal of 4 bases from V and 3 bases from J, the junction contained 8 bases not matched to a gene. Per the germline V gene, CDR1 is SGHRS and CDR2 is YFSETQ. This CDR3 reads CASSLFIAGVYNEQFF. The CDR3 DNA reads as TGCGCCAGCAGCCTATTCATAGCGGGAGTCTACAATGAGCAGTTCTTC.

The CDR3 coding sequence is TGTGCCAGCAGCTTGGGACAGACTGGAAACACCATATATTTT. Residues: CASSLGQTGNTIYF. The chain is built from TRBV5-4 and TRBJ1-3; maybe TRBD1 (5 bases). Between the trimmed V and J ends, which lost 0 bases and 2 bases, there was a span of 6 bases. There are 14 residues in the CDR3. Germline CDR1 reads SGHNT; CDR2 reads YYREEE (reference sequence).

The chain has TRBV15 and TRBJ2-5, with TRBD2 matching 16 bases. V gave up 2 bases and J gave up 4 bases; unmatched junction bases: 7. The CDR3 sequence is 18 residues long. Per germline, CDR1 LNHNV and CDR2 YYDKDF (reference sequence). CDR3 residues: CATSRLGLAGGIGETQYF. CDR3 DNA: TGTGCCACCAGCAGACTGGGACTAGCGGGAGGGATCGGAGAGACCCAGTACTTC.

The gene calls are TRBV7-2 and TRBJ2-1, with a possible D match to TRBD1 (5 bases). Germline V lookup: CDR1 SGHTA, CDR2 FQGNSA. CDR3 length equals 13 residues. Trimming removed 3 bases at V and 5 bases at J, with 8 bases between. The CDR3 reads CASSLSRDNEQFF. The CDR3, as DNA: TGTGCCAGCAGCTTGAGCAGGGACAATGAGCAGTTCTTC.